The rows below give T cell receptor beta chains drawn from one sample of a study of cytomegalovirus exposure and HLA in healthy donors. Measured with immunoSEQ multiplex PCR; TCRdb has only the in-frame clones, and not every one. The sample consists of under 70,000 clones, about 65% of them appearing once. Sample: PBMCs. All receptors come from a woman aged 25 to 39 in good health and CMV-seronegative. The CDR3 runs from the conserved cysteine through the conserved F or W. The D gene is left open where the match is weak. Only part of the rows carry a size: once, few, many, or a class if the clone is expanded.

j_gene: TRBJ2-1
d_gene: TRBD2
abundance: .
v_gene: TRBV6-5
len: 15
CDR3aa: CASSYSASGGGEQFF
CDR3nt: TGTGCCAGCAGTTACTCTGCTAGCGGGGGAGGGGAGCAGTTCTTC

j_gene: TRBJ1-5
d_gene: .
abundance: .
v_gene: TRBV6-5
len: 14
CDR3aa: CASSYTGSHQPQHF
CDR3nt: TGTGCCAGCAGTTATACAGGGAGCCATCAGCCCCAGCATTTT

j_gene: TRBJ1-6
d_gene: .
abundance: .
v_gene: TRBV5-1
len: 16
CDR3aa: CASSLRQGSDNSPLHF
CDR3nt: TGCGCCAGCAGCTTGAGGCAGGGTTCCGATAATTCACCCCTCCACTTT

j_gene: TRBJ1-1
d_gene: TRBD1
abundance: .
v_gene: TRBV15
len: 16
CDR3aa: CATSTTADRANTEAFF
CDR3nt: TGTGCCACCAGTACCACTGCGGACAGGGCGAACACTGAAGCTTTCTTT

j_gene: TRBJ1-6
d_gene: .
abundance: .
v_gene: TRBV27
len: 15
CDR3aa: CASSLSNSYNSPLHF
CDR3nt: TGTGCCAGCAGTTTGTCTAACTCCTATAATTCACCCCTCCACTTT

j_gene: TRBJ1-1
d_gene: .
abundance: .
v_gene: TRBV19
len: 14
CDR3aa: CASRHREGNTEAFF
CDR3nt: TGTGCCAGTAGACACAGGGAAGGGAACACTGAAGCTTTCTTT

j_gene: TRBJ1-2
d_gene: .
abundance: .
v_gene: TRBV5-1
len: 15
CDR3aa: CASSTGQSPYYGYTF
CDR3nt: TGCGCCAGCAGCACCGGACAGAGCCCTTACTATGGCTACACCTTC

j_gene: TRBJ1-1
d_gene: .
abundance: .
v_gene: TRBV6-5
len: 12
CDR3aa: CASSPQGTEAFF
CDR3nt: TGTGCCAGCAGCCCCCAGGGCACTGAAGCTTTCTTT

j_gene: TRBJ2-7
d_gene: .
abundance: .
v_gene: TRBV28
len: 12
CDR3aa: CASSLTGYEQYF
CDR3nt: TGTGCCAGCAGCTTAACAGGCTACGAGCAGTACTTC

j_gene: TRBJ1-2
d_gene: TRBD1
abundance: .
v_gene: TRBV7-2
len: 17
CDR3aa: CASSLGPGTGGGNGYTF
CDR3nt: TGTGCCAGCAGCTTAGGGCCGGGGACAGGGGGCGGGAATGGCTACACCTTC

j_gene: TRBJ2-2
d_gene: .
abundance: .
v_gene: TRBV6-6
len: 13
CDR3aa: CASSRSNTGELFF
CDR3nt: TGTGCCAGCAGTCGGTCAAACACCGGGGAGCTGTTTTTT

j_gene: TRBJ2-5
d_gene: .
abundance: .
v_gene: TRBV6-5
len: 14
CDR3aa: CASSYSGGRETQYF
CDR3nt: TGTGCCAGCAGTTACTCGGGGGGGCGGGAGACCCAGTACTTC

j_gene: TRBJ1-3
d_gene: .
abundance: .
v_gene: TRBV18
len: 16
CDR3aa: CASSQGGSLAGNTIYF
CDR3nt: TGTGCCAGCTCCCAAGGGGGAAGCCTCGCTGGAAACACCATATATTTT

j_gene: TRBJ2-7
d_gene: TRBD2
abundance: .
v_gene: TRBV9
len: 15
CDR3aa: CASSPQRGGLGEQYF
CDR3nt: TGTGCCAGCAGCCCGCAGCGGGGGGGCCTCGGCGAGCAGTACTTC

j_gene: TRBJ2-6
d_gene: .
abundance: .
v_gene: TRBV2
len: 16
CDR3aa: CASSESRGSGANVLTF
CDR3nt: TGTGCCAGCAGTGAGTCAAGGGGCTCCGGGGCCAACGTCCTGACTTTC

j_gene: TRBJ1-4
d_gene: .
abundance: few
v_gene: TRBV7-2
len: 15
CDR3aa: CASSSSGGTNEKLFF
CDR3nt: TGTGCCAGCAGCTCCTCAGGAGGGACTAATGAAAAACTGTTTTTT

j_gene: TRBJ2-7
d_gene: .
abundance: .
v_gene: TRBV2
len: 15
CDR3aa: CASSEPGGRSYEQYF
CDR3nt: TGTGCCAGCAGTGAACCCGGAGGGCGGTCCTACGAGCAGTACTTC

j_gene: TRBJ2-7
d_gene: TRBD1
abundance: .
v_gene: TRBV15
len: 15
CDR3aa: CATSRAGQGGYEQYF
CDR3nt: TGTGCCACCAGCAGAGCTGGACAGGGGGGTTACGAGCAGTACTTC

j_gene: TRBJ1-1
d_gene: .
abundance: .
v_gene: TRBV5-1
len: 17
CDR3aa: CASSLGRGAGMNTEAFF
CDR3nt: TGCGCCAGCAGCTTGGGTAGGGGCGCGGGAATGAACACTGAAGCTTTCTTT

j_gene: TRBJ2-5
d_gene: TRBD2
abundance: .
v_gene: TRBV6-1
len: 14
CDR3aa: CASSASGGLETQYF
CDR3nt: TGTGCCAGCAGTGCCAGCGGGGGTCTCGAGACCCAGTACTTC

j_gene: TRBJ1-5
d_gene: .
abundance: once
v_gene: TRBV7-2
len: 13
CDR3aa: CASSWGGDQPQHF
CDR3nt: TGTGCCAGCAGCTGGGGGGGGGATCAGCCCCAGCATTTT

j_gene: TRBJ1-1
d_gene: .
abundance: few
v_gene: TRBV29-1
len: 13
CDR3aa: CSVGGGRGTEAFF
CDR3nt: TGCAGCGTTGGGGGGGGCCGGGGCACTGAAGCTTTCTTT

j_gene: TRBJ2-5
d_gene: .
abundance: .
v_gene: TRBV10-3
len: 14
CDR3aa: CATQSGTKRATQYF
CDR3nt: TGTGCCACCCAGTCCGGGACAAAACGGGCGACCCAGTACTTC

j_gene: TRBJ2-2
d_gene: TRBD1
abundance: .
v_gene: TRBV11-1
len: 14
CDR3aa: CASSGQGGTGELFF
CDR3nt: TGTGCCAGCTCGGGACAGGGGGGGACCGGGGAGCTGTTTTTT

j_gene: TRBJ1-4
d_gene: TRBD1
abundance: .
v_gene: TRBV27
len: 17
CDR3aa: CASSQGTGPWTNEKLFF
CDR3nt: TGTGCCAGCAGCCAAGGGACAGGGCCATGGACTAATGAAAAACTGTTTTTT

j_gene: TRBJ2-5
d_gene: TRBD2
abundance: .
v_gene: TRBV5-1
len: 15
CDR3aa: CASSFSGGPGETQYF
CDR3nt: TGCGCCAGCAGCTTTAGCGGGGGGCCAGGAGAGACCCAGTACTTC

j_gene: TRBJ2-3
d_gene: TRBD2
abundance: .
v_gene: TRBV12-5
len: 15
CDR3aa: CASGLVGRGTDTQYF
CDR3nt: TGTGCTAGTGGTTTGGTAGGGAGGGGCACAGATACGCAGTATTTT

j_gene: TRBJ2-3
d_gene: .
abundance: few
v_gene: TRBV28
len: 16
CDR3aa: CASRTPGHVSTDTQYF
CDR3nt: TGTGCCAGCAGAACCCCGGGACACGTAAGCACAGATACGCAGTATTTT

j_gene: TRBJ1-1
d_gene: .
abundance: .
v_gene: TRBV2
len: 13
CDR3aa: CASSEWGDTEAFF
CDR3nt: TGTGCCAGCAGTGAATGGGGGGACACTGAAGCTTTCTTT

j_gene: TRBJ2-1
d_gene: TRBD2
abundance: once
v_gene: TRBV5-1
len: 14
CDR3aa: CASSSGTSSDEQFF
CDR3nt: TGCGCCAGCAGCTCCGGGACTAGTTCTGATGAGCAGTTCTTC

j_gene: TRBJ1-2
d_gene: .
abundance: .
v_gene: TRBV4-2
len: 16
CDR3aa: CASSQDLRAVNYGYTF
CDR3nt: TGTGCCAGCAGCCAAGATTTACGTGCGGTAAACTATGGCTACACCTTC

j_gene: TRBJ2-7
d_gene: TRBD1
abundance: once
v_gene: TRBV30
len: 15
CDR3aa: CAWSVGTGVRGEQYF
CDR3nt: TGTGCCTGGAGTGTAGGGACAGGGGTTAGAGGCGAGCAGTACTTC

j_gene: TRBJ2-7
d_gene: .
abundance: .
v_gene: TRBV10-1
len: 13
CDR3aa: CAILASGVCEQYF
CDR3nt: TGCGCCATTCTAGCGTCAGGAGTTTGCGAGCAGTACTTC

j_gene: TRBJ2-2
d_gene: TRBD2
abundance: .
v_gene: TRBV30
len: 15
CDR3aa: CAWSVWGGGTGELFF
CDR3nt: TGTGCCTGGAGTGTCTGGGGCGGGGGCACCGGGGAGCTGTTTTTT